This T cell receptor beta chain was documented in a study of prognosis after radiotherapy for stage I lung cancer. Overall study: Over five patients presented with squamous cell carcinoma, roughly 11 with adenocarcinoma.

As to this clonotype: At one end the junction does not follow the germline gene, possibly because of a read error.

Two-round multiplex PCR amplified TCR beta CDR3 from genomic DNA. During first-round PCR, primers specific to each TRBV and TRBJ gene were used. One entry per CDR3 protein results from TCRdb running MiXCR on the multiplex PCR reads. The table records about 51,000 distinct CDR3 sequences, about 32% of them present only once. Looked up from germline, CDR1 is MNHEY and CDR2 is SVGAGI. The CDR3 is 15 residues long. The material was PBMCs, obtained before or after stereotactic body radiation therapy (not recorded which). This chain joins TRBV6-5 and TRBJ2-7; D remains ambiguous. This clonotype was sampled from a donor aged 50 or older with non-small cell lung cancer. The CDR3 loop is CASSYSMAYSYEHYF. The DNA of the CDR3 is TGTGCCAGCAGCTACTCGATGGCATACTCCTACGAGCATTACTTC.